This T cell receptor (beta chain) emerged from a study of shared clonotypes between healthy human individuals (TCRdb year 2020). Regarding the complete study: A couple of women and a few men aged 18 to 49 years were included in the cohort. For each donor, three plates each were used for CD4 naive and CD4 memory, two plates were used for CD8 naive, and one plate was used for CD8 memory. The study deeply sequenced blood TCR repertoires of several healthy adults to estimate repertoire size and the extent of clonotype sharing between individuals. To increase sequencing depth and limit assay-specific biases, TCR repertoire library preparation and sequencing were carried out by different laboratories using diverse techniques. Each donor's leukapheresis produced roughly between roughly 0.85 and 10 billion PBMCs.

A note on this clone: The specificity of this receptor is unknown. The sample holds no much larger clone one base away, and base qualities are not on file. The same CDR3 can be traced to other DNA sequences in this sample.

Using the deep immunoSEQ assay, TCR CDR3 regions were amplified from genomic DNA by multiplex PCR. Extracted genomic DNA from each cell subset was spread evenly across all wells of several immunoSEQ 96-well plates, with each plate serving as a replicate. Each replicate PCR for sorted subsets received about 180 ng genomic DNA, equal to about 30,000 T cell genomes. Purified libraries were quantified with a Qubit 3.0 fluorometer, sized on a Bioanalyzer 2100, and re-quantified with the KAPA Library Quantification kit. Every immunoSEQ 96-well plate was sequenced on a separate single-read 150-cycle Illumina NextSeq 550 flow cell. On the authors' methods: Because the immunoSEQ output included only junctional sequences and no quality scores, the filtering could not be the same as the filtering used for full-length reads. To assign V/J genes and CDR3, sequences were annotated against IMGT germline references using PyIR, a Python wrapper for IgBLAST v1.9. Reads were filtered out if the reads had weak V/J assignments (E-value above 1e-6), no CDR3, stop codons, out-of-frame junctions, or ambiguous translated residues. V3J clonotypes were defined as sequences sharing an identical inferred V gene, J gene, and CDR3 amino acid sequence. Percentage overlap between repertoires was computed as shared unique clonotypes divided by the size of the smaller repertoire. Repertoire richness was assessed with RTK rarefaction, the Chao1 estimator, and Recon v2.1 estimates of unobserved clonotypes. Generation probabilities for all TCRbeta clonotypes obtained by the gDNA method from a handful of donors were computed using OLGA. The table was pulled from immuneACCESS by TCRdb, which kept in-frame rearrangements only. Such tables lose some clones; where checked, under half of the loss comes from unresolved V genes, and the rest has no known cause. V and J calls and clone size are as listed in that table; D and trimming were resolved from the DNA. The sample table shows about 1.5 million clones, and more than 95% are seen once. Of the sample, 1% to 1.5% is held by the ten largest clones.

Paper-wide results and their limitations: Sharing across several donors was observed for about 4.8% of naive CD4, over 3% of naive CD8, 2% to 2.5% of memory CD4, and roughly 0.4% of memory CD8 clonotypes. Compared with non-shared clonotypes, the clonotypes found in all four sorted-subset donors had higher generation probabilities. The genetic and exposure-history diversity represented was limited by the small number of donors. Only blood was sampled, and tissue TCR repertoires likely differ from those in blood. Based on pairwise subsampling, the degree of clonotype sharing among donors was expected to be affected by sequencing depth. Incomplete sequencing was indicated by rarefaction of sorted-subset datasets, despite the large sequencing depth. Naive subsets generally had larger estimated clonotype richness than memory subsets did.

V ends up 3 bases short and J 2 bases short, with an unmatched junction base count of 4. From cysteine to phenylalanine, the CDR3 is 16 amino acids long. Only the CDR3 DNA stays, 48 bases, in frame from base 1. The CDR1 and CDR2 encoded by the germline V gene are SGHRS and YFSETQ. The donors were healthy, HIV-negative adults with no recently reported acute infections or vaccinations. Every donor was a Caucasian adult living in Nashville, Tennessee, USA. CD4+ T cells were enriched by magnetic negative selection; naive cells were then positively selected on CD45RA, and the negative fraction formed the memory subset. After blood collection by leukapheresis, PBMCs were isolated using Ficoll-Histopaque density gradient centrifugation and then cryopreserved in the vapor phase of liquid nitrogen. Purity and quantity of every magnetically sorted T cell population were checked by analytical flow cytometry. From each sorted fraction, genomic DNA was isolated and quantified by UV absorbance on a Nanodrop 2000c.

The source of this sequence is a man aged 25 to 40 in good health. The sequence joins TRBV5-1 to TRBJ2-5; TRBD2 matches 13 bases in the middle. Sequencing used naive CD4+ T cells sorted from blood. The cell subset or site label, as the study defines it: CD45RA+ positively selected. The DNA is as follows: TGCGCCAGCAGCTCGGGACTAGCGGGGAGACAAGAGACCCAGTACTTC. Its translation reads: CASSSGLAGRQETQYF.